What follows are 18 T cell receptor beta chains derived from one specimen sequenced in a study of vaccination and CD4 T cells after COVID-19. TCRdb ran MiXCR on the PCR reads and lists one entry per CDR3 protein. The table records under 30,000 distinct CDR3 sequences, 45% to 50% of them present only once. Indicated time point: late sampling 161 to 241 days after vaccination in three convalescent patients. This specimen was CD4+ T cells from blood, taken about 7 months after SARS-CoV-2 vaccination. The receptor set was obtained from a human donor who had recovered from COVID-19.

The rearrangement links TRBV7-9 to TRBJ2-5; D gene unclear. Trimming removed 2 bases from V and 3 bases from J, with 7 bases in between. Germline assignment: CDR1 SEHNR and CDR2 FQNEAQ (reference sequence). The CDR3 runs to 13 residues. The CDR3 is CASSLYTEETQYF. In nucleotides, the CDR3 is TGTGCCAGCAGCTTATACACAGAAGAGACCCAGTACTTC.

This clonotype was seen a few times. The chain combines TRBV20-1 with TRBJ2-3, with TRBD2 matching 8 bases. CDR1 is DFQATT and CDR2 is SNEGSKA in the germline V gene (reference sequence). The CDR3 runs to 14 residues. After removal of 2 bases from V and 0 bases from J, the junction contained 1 base not matched to a gene. The CDR3 protein is CSARSSGSTDTQYF. CDR3 DNA sequence: TGCAGTGCTAGATCTAGCGGGAGCACAGATACGCAGTATTTT.

This clonotype was seen a few times. The chain uses TRBV20-1 and TRBJ1-1; D is unresolved. The V gene's germline CDR1 is DFQATT and CDR2 SNEGSKA (reference sequence). CDR3 length: 15 residues. The germline V and J ends were trimmed by 3 bases and 1 base, with 15 bases remaining between them. The CDR3 reads CSASLALIGNTEAFF. The CDR3 nucleotides read TGCAGTGCTAGTTTAGCTTTGATTGGGAACACTGAAGCTTTCTTT.

This clonotype was seen a handful of times. The chain uses TRBV7-3 and TRBJ1-1; 8 bases agree with TRBD1. There are 14 residues in the CDR3. With 5 bases clipped from V and 2 bases from J, the junction kept 4 bases outside the gene matches. Germline CDR1 is SGHTA and CDR2 is FQGTGA. The CDR3 DNA sequence: TGTGCCAGCAGCAAAGGACAGGGCAACACTGAAGCTTTCTTT. Protein sequence: CASSKGQGNTEAFF.

The chain couples TRBV18 to TRBJ2-7; D gene unclear. The CDR3 runs 13 residues. The germline V and J ends were trimmed by 1 base and 5 bases, with 9 bases remaining between them. The V gene's germline CDR1 is KGHSH and CDR2 LQKENI. CDR3 nucleotide sequence: TGTGCCAGCTCACCACAGGGTTTCGACGAGCAGTACTTC. Protein product: CASSPQGFDEQYF.

The genes are TRBV7-2 and TRBJ2-7; D unresolved. The germline V gene encodes CDR1 SGHTA and CDR2 FQGNSA. V was trimmed by 5 bases and J by 2 bases, leaving 10 bases between them. The CDR3 runs to 13 residues. The CDR3 sequence: CASSKDGTYEQYF. The CDR3 DNA reads as TGTGCCAGCAGCAAGGACGGTACCTACGAGCAGTACTTC.

The rearrangement uses TRBV11-2 and TRBJ2-5, with TRBD2 matching over 9 bases. The CDR3 is 15 residues long. Germline CDR1 and CDR2: SGHAT and FQNNGV. V shed 6 bases and J 5 bases; nucleotides not matched to a gene: 10. For the CDR3, the DNA is TGTGCCAGCAGTCCTAATAGCGGGGGACGCGAGACCCAGTACTTC. As protein: CASSPNSGGRETQYF.

This sequence joins TRBV4-1 and TRBJ1-1, with 7 bases lining up with TRBD1. J was trimmed by 0 bases and V by 1 base; bases with no gene match: 14. The germline V gene encodes CDR1 MGHRA and CDR2 YSYEKL. The CDR3 is made up of 19 amino acids. The CDR3 protein is CASSQVQTGPWLVNTEAFF. CDR3 coding DNA: TGCGCCAGCAGCCAAGTTCAGACAGGGCCTTGGTTGGTGAACACTGAAGCTTTCTTT.

The genes are TRBV19 and TRBJ2-1; the D gene is possibly TRBD2 (5 bases). Germline CDR1 is LNHDA and CDR2 is SQIVND (reference sequence). CDR3 length: 12 residues. The germline V and J ends were trimmed by 5 bases and 4 bases, with 6 bases remaining between them. The CDR3 loop reads CASSPGYNEQFF. The CDR3 nucleotides read TGTGCCAGTAGTCCGGGGTACAATGAGCAGTTCTTC. Using reference TRBV19 and TRBJ2-1 for the parts outside the CDR3, the full variable domain is DGGITQSPKYLFRKEGQNVTLSCEQNLNHDAMYWYRQDPGQGLRLIYYSQIVNDFQKGDIAEGYSVSREKKESFPLTVTSAQKNPTAFYLCASSPGYNEQFFGPGTRLTVL.

There are a few counts of this clonotype. V and J are TRBV24-1 and TRBJ1-2, with D uncertain. The CDR3 has 11 residues. Germline assignment: CDR1 KGHDR and CDR2 SFDVKD. V lost 8 bases, J lost 7 bases, and 10 bases lay in between. The CDR3: CATILGTGYTF. The DNA for the CDR3 is TGTGCCACCATCCTGGGTACTGGCTACACCTTC.

This chain joins TRBV10-3 and TRBJ2-3; 8 nucleotides match TRBD1. There are 17 residues in the CDR3. V lost 6 bases to trimming and J lost 1 base; unmatched junction nucleotides: 12. Germline V gene lookup returns CDR1 ENHRY and CDR2 SYGVKD. The CDR3: CAIRGQVDPRGTDTQYF. CDR3 DNA sequence: TGTGCCATCAGGGGACAGGTTGACCCTAGAGGCACAGATACGCAGTATTTT.

This CDR3 reads CSASRSASWSGELFF. The CDR3 bases are TGCAGTGCTAGTAGATCGGCTAGCTGGTCCGGGGAGCTGTTTTTT. The chain recombines TRBV20-1 with TRBJ2-2, with D maybe TRBD2 (5 bases). V lost 3 bases and J 6 bases, leaving 17 bases between the germline ends. The CDR3 length is 15 residues. Germline CDR1 is DFQATT and CDR2 is SNEGSKA (reference sequence).

The chain couples TRBV27 to TRBJ1-5; 9 nucleotides match TRBD1. This CDR3 contains 17 residues. Germline-derived CDR1 and CDR2 are MNHEY and SMNVEV (reference sequence). V lost 8 bases to trimming and J lost 11 bases; unmatched junction nucleotides: 22. CDR3 sequence (DNA): TGTGCCAGCCGAGCGCTTGGGACAGGGCAGCCTGGGTGGTCCCAGCATTTT. Residues: CASRALGTGQPGWSQHF.

This clonotype was counted once. The junction shows a germline mismatch at one end, possibly a read error. V gene TRBV29-1 combines with J gene TRBJ2-1; 9 bases agree with TRBD2. CDR3 length equals 14 residues. From germline, CDR1 is SQVTM and CDR2 ANQGSEA. CDR3 in DNA: TGCAGCGTCGAAGCGGGAGGCGCCTACAATGAGCAGTTCTTC. Residues: CSVEAGGAYNEQFF.

The chain joins TRBV19 to TRBJ1-5; tentatively, D is TRBD1 (5 bases). The CDR3 extends over 18 amino acids. Per germline, CDR1 LNHDA and CDR2 SQIVND (reference sequence). Deletions cut 3 bases from V and 5 bases from J, with 23 bases between. CDR3 protein: CASSIVGGLQGAYQPQHF. The DNA for the CDR3 is TGTGCCAGTAGTATTGTGGGAGGGTTGCAGGGTGCCTATCAGCCCCAGCATTTT.

In its sample, this clonotype was seen a few times. The chain couples TRBV7-9 to TRBJ1-1, with TRBD1 as a possible D gene (5 bases). Per germline, CDR1 SEHNR and CDR2 FQNEAQ (reference sequence). This CDR3 spans 14 amino acids. V was pared by 3 bases and J by 1 base, with 9 bases between. CDR3 sequence: CASSFTGTNTEAFF. CDR3 nucleotides: TGTGCCAGCAGCTTTACCGGGACGAACACTGAAGCTTTCTTT.

The V call is TRBV20-1, the J call TRBJ2-1; 9 bases are a match to TRBD2. The CDR3 extends over 14 amino acids. Losses at the gene ends were 5 bases for V and 7 bases for J; bases not matched to a gene: 9. CDR1 and CDR2 from the germline V gene are DFQATT and SNEGSKA (reference sequence). This chain's CDR3 is CSALRSGSMNEQFF. CDR3 sequence (DNA): TGCAGTGCTTTACGTAGCGGGAGTATGAATGAGCAGTTCTTC.

The chain joins TRBV6-1 to TRBJ2-1; 8 nucleotides line up with TRBD2. This CDR3 contains 17 residues. V gave up 6 bases and J gave up 6 bases; unmatched junction bases: 16. Germline loops: CDR1 MNHNS, CDR2 SASEGT. The CDR3 loop is CASSIQGGGHIVNEQFF. The CDR3 DNA follows: TGTGCCAGCAGCATACAGGGCGGGGGGCATATAGTCAATGAGCAGTTCTTC.